These T cell receptor beta chains were read from a single sample in a study of blood T cell repertoires in COVID-19. Generated by immunoSEQ multiplex PCR, the TCRdb table keeps only in-frame clones and is missing some. The table has some 240,000 clones, 89% seen once. Material for sequencing was peripheral blood. The receptor set was obtained from a woman aged 40 to 55 who had recovered from COVID-19. Each CDR3 is given with its conserved first and last residue. Fields, in order: D gene, V gene, clone size, J gene, CDR3 DNA, CDR3 protein. D genes are given only for firm matches. Clone size is not always given. Where it is, it says once, few, many or a class for expanded clones.

TRBD2	TRBV28	.	TRBJ2-5	TGTGCCAGCATCCCCACTAGCGAACAAACCCAGTACTTC	CASIPTSEQTQYF
.	TRBV6-5	.	TRBJ2-1	TGTGCCAGCTCCCCAACTAGATACAATGAGCAGTTCTTC	CASSPTRYNEQFF
TRBD2	TRBV5-1	once	TRBJ2-5	TGCGCCAGCAGCTTGACCGGGACTAGACTTGAGACCCAGTACTTC	CASSLTGTRLETQYF
.	TRBV7-2	.	TRBJ1-5	TGTGCCAGCAGCTTAGTCAGAGGGTTGGGTCAGCCCCAGCATTTT	CASSLVRGLGQPQHF
.	TRBV2	.	TRBJ2-5	TGTGCCAGCAGTGTTAGCCTAGACCTCCAAGAGACCCAGTACTTC	CASSVSLDLQETQYF
.	TRBV3-1/TRBV3-2	.	TRBJ2-7	TGTGCCAGCAGCCAACATCCCTCCAGGGATTTACTCGGTTCCCCTTACGAGCAGTACTTC	CASSQHPSRDLLGSPYEQYF
.	TRBV3-1/TRBV3-2	.	TRBJ1-4	TGTGCCAGCAGCCAAGGATCTGAGGGAGTTAATGAAAAACTGTTTTTT	CASSQGSEGVNEKLFF
TRBD1	TRBV19	.	TRBJ1-4	TGTGCCAGTAGTAGAGCCGGGACAGGGGGTGAAAAACTGTTTTTT	CASSRAGTGGEKLFF
TRBD1	TRBV6-6	.	TRBJ1-2	TGTGCCAGCAGTCCGACAGGGAGCCATGGCTACACCTTC	CASSPTGSHGYTF
TRBD1	TRBV6-5	.	TRBJ2-2	TGTGCCAGCAGCCTCGGGACAGGGGGCCCCGGGGAGCTGTTTTTT	CASSLGTGGPGELFF
TRBD1	TRBV5-1	.	TRBJ2-3	TGCGCCAGCAGCTTGCTGGGACAGAGCACAGATACGCAGTATTTT	CASSLLGQSTDTQYF
TRBD1	TRBV19	.	TRBJ2-3	TGTGCCAGTAGTCCCCGGACAGGGATAGATACGCAGTATTTT	CASSPRTGIDTQYF
.	TRBV6-5	.	TRBJ1-2	TGTGCCAGCAGGAACGCGGGGAACTATGGCTACACCTTC	CASRNAGNYGYTF
TRBD1	TRBV5-1	.	TRBJ1-2	TGCGCCAGCAGCTTGGTCTCAACCGACAGGGGTGGTGGCTACACCTTC	CASSLVSTDRGGGYTF
.	TRBV2	.	TRBJ2-7	TGTGCCAGCGAGCGGGTAAGGGACGAGCAGTACTTC	CASERVRDEQYF
TRBD1	TRBV5-5	.	TRBJ1-2	TGTGCCAGCAGCGGTGGACAGGGCAACTATGGCTACACCTTC	CASSGGQGNYGYTF
.	TRBV19	.	TRBJ2-5	TGTGCCAGTAGTACGCGAGAGACCCAGTACTTC	CASSTRETQYF
.	TRBV24-1	.	TRBJ2-1	TGTGCCACCAGCCTTGGAGGTGTGGATGAGCAGTTCTTC	CATSLGGVDEQFF
.	TRBV7-2	.	TRBJ2-5	TGTGCCAGCAGCGGAGTTGGAGGCCAAGAGACCCAGTACTTC	CASSGVGGQETQYF
TRBD2	TRBV19	.	TRBJ2-3	TGTGCCAGTAGTAGGGCTAGCGGTACAGATACGCAGTATTTT	CASSRASGTDTQYF
.	TRBV6-5	.	TRBJ1-1	TGTGCCAGCAGTATGTCCAGGACAAACACTGAAGCTTTCTTT	CASSMSRTNTEAFF
TRBD1	TRBV19	once	TRBJ1-5	TGTGCCAGTGAAGAATCCGGGACAGGGGCGTTTAGCAATCAGCCCCAGCATTTT	CASEESGTGAFSNQPQHF
.	TRBV29-1	.	TRBJ1-1	TGCAGCGTTAGCGGGGTGGTGGACACTGAAGCTTTCTTT	CSVSGVVDTEAFF
TRBD1	TRBV10-1	few	TRBJ2-2	TGCGCCAGCAGCGAAGGGGACAGGACGAACACCGGGGAGCTGTTTTTT	CASSEGDRTNTGELFF
.	TRBV19	.	TRBJ1-2	TGTGCCAGTTCCTTTGTTGGAACAGGGATGAGGGCTAACTATGGCTACACCTTC	CASSFVGTGMRANYGYTF
.	TRBV4-1	.	TRBJ2-2	TGCGCCAGCAGCCAACAGGGGCGTACCGGGGAGCTGTTTTTT	CASSQQGRTGELFF
TRBD1	TRBV3-1/TRBV3-2	.	TRBJ1-5	TGTGCCAGCAGCCCGACAGGGGGTCACCGGCCCCAGCATTTT	CASSPTGGHRPQHF
.	TRBV4-2	.	TRBJ1-3	TGTGCCAGCAGCCAAGAGGGGAGTTCCAATCTTGGCTCTGGAAACACCATATATTTT	CASSQEGSSNLGSGNTIYF
TRBD1	TRBV18	few	TRBJ1-1	TGTGCCAGCTCACCAATCCCAGGGGGTTCGGGGACTGAAGCTTTCTTT	CASSPIPGGSGTEAFF
.	TRBV7-3	.	TRBJ2-7	TGTGCCAGCAGTGAACAGGTTGCTGGTGAGCAGTACTTC	CASSEQVAGEQYF
TRBD2	TRBV5-6	.	TRBJ2-3	TGTGCCAGCAGCTTGCTTCGGACTAGAGTTCCGGGGGTCACAGATACGCAGTATTTT	CASSLLRTRVPGVTDTQYF
TRBD2	TRBV19	.	TRBJ2-3	TGTGCCAGTAGTATATCAGCGGGAGGTGGAGCAGATACGCAGTATTTT	CASSISAGGGADTQYF